This TCR beta chain was profiled in a study of T-cell memory formation after mild COVID-19. TCRdb re-derived calls from the 5' RACE reads in MiXCR, one entry per CDR3 protein. Of some 190,000 distinct CDR3 sequences listed, 16% are singletons. The CDR3 is made up of 13 amino acids. V lost 4 bases and J 1 base, leaving 10 bases between the germline ends. Germline assignment: CDR1 SQVTM and CDR2 ANQGSEA. The specimen sequenced was PBMCs or a T cell subset sorted from them (not recorded which). The chain is built from TRBV29-1 and TRBJ1-1; no reliable D call. The origin of this receptor is an adult woman who had mild COVID-19 (a few samples of this study predate the infection). Cell type and time point are not known. The CDR3 sequence: CSVVALRNTEAFF. The DNA for the CDR3 is TGCAGCGTTGTAGCCTTGAGGAACACTGAAGCTTTCTTT.